Listed below are T cell receptor beta chains from one sample, sequenced in a study of blood T cell repertoires in COVID-19. Only in-frame clones appear in the TCRdb table, and some are missing; sequencing was by immunoSEQ multiplex PCR. There are 120,000 to 150,000 clones in the sample; 87% occur only once, and roughly 4% lies in the top ten. The specimen was PBMCs or T cells enriched from blood (not recorded which). Every receptor here comes from a woman aged 40 to 55 who had been exposed to COVID-19. CDR3s include the opening cysteine and the closing phenylalanine or tryptophan. D genes are given only for firm matches. The size field is filled for only some rows; it gives once, few, many or a size class.

14	TRBV4-3	.	TRBJ2-5	.	TGCGCCAGCAGTCCTAAGACAGGTGGGGAGACCCAGTACTTC	CASSPKTGGETQYF
14	TRBV5-8	once	TRBJ2-7	.	TGTGCCAGCAGCCCAGCAGCGGGCTCCTACGAGCAGTACTTC	CASSPAAGSYEQYF
14	TRBV4-2	few	TRBJ2-7	.	TGTGCCAGCAGCTGGGGGACTCCCTCGGGCGAGCAGTACTTC	CASSWGTPSGEQYF
14	TRBV6-5	.	TRBJ1-4	TRBD1	TGTGCCAGCAGTACCGGACAGGGGGGTGAAAAACTGTTTTTT	CASSTGQGGEKLFF
14	TRBV10-1	.	TRBJ1-2	.	TGCGCCAGCAGTCCAACAGGGTATGGCTATGGCTACACCTTC	CASSPTGYGYGYTF
15	TRBV7-8	.	TRBJ1-4	TRBD1	TGTGCCAGCAGCTTAACAGGGGCAACTAATGAAAAACTGTTTTTT	CASSLTGATNEKLFF
16	TRBV5-4	once	TRBJ2-5	TRBD1	TGTGCCAGCACGGCTGTGGGACAGGAAGGGCAAGAGACCCAGTACTTC	CASTAVGQEGQETQYF
12	TRBV5-1	.	TRBJ2-2	.	TGCGCCAGCGGGTCCAGGGCCGGGGAGCTGTTTTTT	CASGSRAGELFF
16	TRBV7-2	.	TRBJ2-5	TRBD2	TGTGCCAGCAGCTCTATCATAGCGGGAGGGGGAGAGACCCAGTACTTC	CASSSIIAGGGETQYF
16	TRBV6-2/TRBV6-3	.	TRBJ1-5	TRBD1	TGTGCCAGCAGCCCTTGGTCCGGGACAGGGAATCAGCCCCAGCATTTT	CASSPWSGTGNQPQHF
11	TRBV5-1	.	TRBJ1-2	TRBD1	TGCGCCAGTAGACAGGGATATGGCTACACCTTC	CASRQGYGYTF
15	TRBV2	.	TRBJ2-1	.	TGTGCCAGCAGTGTAAAACAGGGATTCTACAATGAGCAGTTCTTC	CASSVKQGFYNEQFF
14	TRBV6-5	once	TRBJ2-5	TRBD1	TGTGCCATCGATGACAGGGGCCTGGGGGAGACCCAGTACTTC	CAIDDRGLGETQYF
14	TRBV29-1	.	TRBJ1-4	.	TGCAGCGTGGCTCCCGGGTACGGCAGTGAAAAACTGTTTTTT	CSVAPGYGSEKLFF
13	TRBV5-4	few	TRBJ2-7	.	TGTGCCAGCAGCTTAAGGACAGCCTACGAGCAGTACTTC	CASSLRTAYEQYF
12	TRBV2	once	TRBJ2-7	.	TGTGCCAGCAGTGCCCTTTCCTACGAGCAGTACTTC	CASSALSYEQYF
14	TRBV29-1	.	TRBJ2-1	TRBD1	TGCAGCGTTGCTTCCGGGACAGATTACAATGAGCAGTTCTTC	CSVASGTDYNEQFF
16	TRBV6-5	.	TRBJ1-5	TRBD1	TGTGCCAGCAGTTACTCGGCAGGGGGGAGCAATCAGCCCCAGCATTTT	CASSYSAGGSNQPQHF
11	TRBV7-2	.	TRBJ1-2	.	TGTGCCAGCAGCTCCGGTCGTATCTACACCTTC	CASSSGRIYTF
16	TRBV28	.	TRBJ2-7	.	TGTGCCAGCAGTTTTCCGCGCCACAGGGGGGGCTACGAGCAGTACTTC	CASSFPRHRGGYEQYF
16	TRBV4-1	.	TRBJ2-1	.	TGCGCCAGCAGCCAAGATTGGTCGAGCTCCTACAATGAGCAGTTCTTC	CASSQDWSSSYNEQFF
14	TRBV5-1	.	TRBJ2-5	.	TGCGCCAGCAGCGAGACAGGAGGCCAAGAGACCCAGTACTTC	CASSETGGQETQYF